What follows is one T cell receptor beta chain and its context. Deep level was the assay's run setting. Splitting of each subset's genomic DNA was done evenly across several immunoSEQ plates. Assay: immunoSEQ multiplex PCR; the TCRdb copy retains only in-frame clones and omits some. The sample includes roughly 2,500,000 clones, roughly 93% of them seen just once. The data derive from a study of shared clonotypes between healthy human individuals. J was trimmed by 3 bases and V by 3 bases; bases with no gene match: 7. The CDR3 totals 16 residues. CDR1 and CDR2 (germline): MDHEN, SYDVKM. This chain joins TRBV28 and TRBJ1-4; TRBD1 matches at 7 bases. This clonotype was sampled from a man between 18 and 35 years old in good health. Some clones in this sample may be carry-over from other donors' samples. The sequenced sample consisted of naive CD4+ T cells from PBMCs. Subset reported: CD45RA+ positively selected. CDR3: CASSFLGGQPNEKLFF. The CDR3 coding sequence is TGTGCCAGCAGTTTCCTGGGGGGACAGCCTAATGAAAAACTGTTTTTT.